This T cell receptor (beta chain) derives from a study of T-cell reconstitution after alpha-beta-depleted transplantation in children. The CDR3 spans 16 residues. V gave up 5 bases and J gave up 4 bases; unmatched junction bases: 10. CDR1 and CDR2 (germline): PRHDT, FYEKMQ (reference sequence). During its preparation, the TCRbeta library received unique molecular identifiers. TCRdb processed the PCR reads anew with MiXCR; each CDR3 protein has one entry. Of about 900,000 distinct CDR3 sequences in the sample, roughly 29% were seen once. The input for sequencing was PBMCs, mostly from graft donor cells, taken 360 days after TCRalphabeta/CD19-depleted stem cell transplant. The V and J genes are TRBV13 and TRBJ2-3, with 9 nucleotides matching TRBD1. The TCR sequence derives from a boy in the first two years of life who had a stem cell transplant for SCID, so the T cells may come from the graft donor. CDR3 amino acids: CASSRPGQGFSDTQYF. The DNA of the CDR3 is TGTGCCAGCAGCCGGCCCGGACAGGGGTTTTCAGATACGCAGTATTTT.